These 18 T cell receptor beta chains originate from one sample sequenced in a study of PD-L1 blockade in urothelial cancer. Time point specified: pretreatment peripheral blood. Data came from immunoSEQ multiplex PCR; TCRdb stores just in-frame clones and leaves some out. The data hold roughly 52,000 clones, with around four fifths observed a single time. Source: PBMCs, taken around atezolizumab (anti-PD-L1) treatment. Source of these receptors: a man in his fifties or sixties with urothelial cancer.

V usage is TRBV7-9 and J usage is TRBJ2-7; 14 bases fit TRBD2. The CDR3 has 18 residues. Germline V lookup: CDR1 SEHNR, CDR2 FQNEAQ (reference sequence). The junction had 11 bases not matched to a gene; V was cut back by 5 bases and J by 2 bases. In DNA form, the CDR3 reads TGTGCCAGCAGCCAGACTACCGGGACTAGCGGGAGACCCTACGAGCAGTACTTC. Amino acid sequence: CASSQTTGTSGRPYEQYF.

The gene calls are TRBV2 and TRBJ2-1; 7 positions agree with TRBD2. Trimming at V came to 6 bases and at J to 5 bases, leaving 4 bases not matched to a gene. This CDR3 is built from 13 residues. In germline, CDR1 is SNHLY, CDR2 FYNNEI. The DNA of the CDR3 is TGTGCCAGCAGGCTAGCGGTCGACAATGAGCAGTTCTTC. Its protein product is CASRLAVDNEQFF.

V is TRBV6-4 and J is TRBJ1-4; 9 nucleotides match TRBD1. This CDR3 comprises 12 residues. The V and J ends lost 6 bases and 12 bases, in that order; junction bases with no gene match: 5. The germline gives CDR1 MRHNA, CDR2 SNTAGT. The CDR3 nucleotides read TGTGCCAGCAGAGACCGGACAGGGGAACTGTTTTTT. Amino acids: CASRDRTGELFF.

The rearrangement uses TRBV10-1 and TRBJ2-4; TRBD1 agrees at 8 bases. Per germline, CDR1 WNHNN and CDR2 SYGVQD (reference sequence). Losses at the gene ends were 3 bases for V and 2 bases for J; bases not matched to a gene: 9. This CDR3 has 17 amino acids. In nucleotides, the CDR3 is TGCGCCAGCAGTGAATTGACAGGGGTCGGACCCAAAAACATTCAGTACTTC. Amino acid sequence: CASSELTGVGPKNIQYF.

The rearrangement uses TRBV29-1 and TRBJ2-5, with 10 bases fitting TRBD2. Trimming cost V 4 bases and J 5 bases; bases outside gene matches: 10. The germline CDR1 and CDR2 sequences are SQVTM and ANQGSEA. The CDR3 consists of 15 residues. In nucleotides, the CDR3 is TGCAGCGTTGTATTCGCTAGCGGGAGTGGCGAGACCCAGTACTTC. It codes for CSVVFASGSGETQYF.

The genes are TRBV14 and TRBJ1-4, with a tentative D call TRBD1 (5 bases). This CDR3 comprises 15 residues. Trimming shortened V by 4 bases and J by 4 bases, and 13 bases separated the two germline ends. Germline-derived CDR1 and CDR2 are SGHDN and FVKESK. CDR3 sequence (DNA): TGTGCCAGCAGCCCAGGGCCTGCGGATAATGAAAAACTGTTTTTT. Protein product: CASSPGPADNEKLFF.

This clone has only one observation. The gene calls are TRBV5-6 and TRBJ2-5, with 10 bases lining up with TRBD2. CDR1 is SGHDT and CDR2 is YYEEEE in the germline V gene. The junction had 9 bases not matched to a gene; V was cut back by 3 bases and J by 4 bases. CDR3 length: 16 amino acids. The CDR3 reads CASSYPLAGVGETQYF. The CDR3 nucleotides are TGTGCCAGCAGCTACCCCCTAGCGGGAGTAGGAGAGACCCAGTACTTC.

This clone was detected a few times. CDR3 bases: TGTGCCAGCAGTTGGCCCCTAGCGGGGTCCACTAGCACAGATACGCAGTATTTT. It specifies CASSWPLAGSTSTDTQYF. The rearrangement uses TRBV2 and TRBJ2-3, with TRBD2 matching over 9 bases. CDR3 length equals 18 residues. V shed 5 bases, J shed 0 bases, and the junction held 12 bases outside the gene matches. The germline V gene has CDR1 SNHLY and CDR2 FYNNEI.

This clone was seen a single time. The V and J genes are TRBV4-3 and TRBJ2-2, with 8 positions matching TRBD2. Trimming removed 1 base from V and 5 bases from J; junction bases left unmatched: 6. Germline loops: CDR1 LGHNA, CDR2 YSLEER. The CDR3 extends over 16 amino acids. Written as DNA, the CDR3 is TGCGCCAGCAGCCAAGCAGGAGCGGGAGTGACCGGGGAGCTGTTTTTT. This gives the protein CASSQAGAGVTGELFF.

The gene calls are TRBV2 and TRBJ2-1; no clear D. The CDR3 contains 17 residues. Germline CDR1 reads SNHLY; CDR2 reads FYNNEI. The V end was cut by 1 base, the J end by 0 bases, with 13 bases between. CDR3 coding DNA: TGTGCCAGCAGTGAAGAAGAGGCGGCCAGCTCCTACAATGAGCAGTTCTTC. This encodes CASSEEEAASSYNEQFF. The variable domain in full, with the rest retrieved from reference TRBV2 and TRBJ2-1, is EPEVTQTPSHQVTQMGQEVILRCVPISNHLYFYWYRQILGQKVEFLVSFYNNEISEKSEIFDDQFSVERPDGSNFTLKIRSTKLEDSAMYFCASSEEEAASSYNEQFFGPGTRLTVL.

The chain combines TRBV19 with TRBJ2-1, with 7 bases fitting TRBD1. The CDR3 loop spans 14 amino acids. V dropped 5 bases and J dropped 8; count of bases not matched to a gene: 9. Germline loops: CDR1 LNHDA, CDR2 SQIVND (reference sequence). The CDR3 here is CASSHTDREHEQFF. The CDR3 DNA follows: TGTGCCAGTAGTCATACTGACAGGGAGCATGAGCAGTTCTTC.

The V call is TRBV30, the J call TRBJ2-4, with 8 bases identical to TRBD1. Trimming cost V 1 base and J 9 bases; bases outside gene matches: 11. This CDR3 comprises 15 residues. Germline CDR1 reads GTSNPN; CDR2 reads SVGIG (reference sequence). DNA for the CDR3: TGTGCCTGGAGTGGGAGACAGGGGAGGTTTAGCATTCAGTACTTC. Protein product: CAWSGRQGRFSIQYF.

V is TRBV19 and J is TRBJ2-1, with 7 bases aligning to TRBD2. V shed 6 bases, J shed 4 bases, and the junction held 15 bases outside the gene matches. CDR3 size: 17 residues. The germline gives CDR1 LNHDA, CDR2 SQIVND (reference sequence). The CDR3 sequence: CASSLSATSSPYNEQFF. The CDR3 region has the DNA TGTGCCAGTAGCTTATCCGCGACTAGCTCCCCTTACAATGAGCAGTTCTTC.

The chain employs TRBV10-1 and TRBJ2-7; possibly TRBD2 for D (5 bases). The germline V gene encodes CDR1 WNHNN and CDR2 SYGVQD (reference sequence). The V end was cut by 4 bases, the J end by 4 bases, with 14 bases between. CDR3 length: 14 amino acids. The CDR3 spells CASSALPEGYEQYF. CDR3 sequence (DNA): TGCGCCAGCAGTGCCCTCCCCGAGGGATACGAGCAGTACTTC.

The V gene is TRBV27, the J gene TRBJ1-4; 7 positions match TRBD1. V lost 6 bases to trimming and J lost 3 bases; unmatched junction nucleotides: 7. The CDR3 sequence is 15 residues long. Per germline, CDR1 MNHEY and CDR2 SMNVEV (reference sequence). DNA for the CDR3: TGTGCCAGCAGAGGGTGGACAGGTTCTAATGAAAAACTGTTTTTT. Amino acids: CASRGWTGSNEKLFF.

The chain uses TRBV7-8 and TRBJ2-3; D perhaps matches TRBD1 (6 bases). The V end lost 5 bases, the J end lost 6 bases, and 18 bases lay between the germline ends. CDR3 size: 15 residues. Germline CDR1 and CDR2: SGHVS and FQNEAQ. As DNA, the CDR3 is TGTGCCAGCAGCGGATGGCAGGTGGGGGCGGATACGCAGTATTTT. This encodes CASSGWQVGADTQYF.

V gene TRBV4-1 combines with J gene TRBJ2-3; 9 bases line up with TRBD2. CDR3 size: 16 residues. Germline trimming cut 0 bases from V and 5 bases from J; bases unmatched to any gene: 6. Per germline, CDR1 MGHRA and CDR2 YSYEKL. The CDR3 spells CASSQEPAGGLDTQYF. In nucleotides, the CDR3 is TGCGCCAGCAGCCAAGAACCAGCGGGAGGACTAGATACGCAGTATTTT.

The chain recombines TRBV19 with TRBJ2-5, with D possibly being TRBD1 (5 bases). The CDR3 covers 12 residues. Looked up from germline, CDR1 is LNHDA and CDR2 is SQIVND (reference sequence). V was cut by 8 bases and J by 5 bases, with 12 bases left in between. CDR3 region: CASRQAGETQYF. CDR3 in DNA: TGTGCCAGTCGCCAAGCAGGGGAGACCCAGTACTTC.